The 10 T cell receptor beta chains in this list originate from one sample, sequenced in a study of T cells in Graves' hyperthyroidism and ophthalmopathy. Researchers took RNA transcripts and amplified the TCR beta CDR3 regions from them. A set of HTBI primers served as the primers for a first-round RT-PCR of the TCR CDR3. TCRdb processed the multiplex PCR reads anew with MiXCR; each CDR3 protein has one entry. Here the sample spans approximately 350,000 distinct CDR3 sequences, around 15% being singletons. The sample comprised blood. The receptors were gathered from an older woman with Graves' ophthalmopathy.

This clonotype came up a few times. V is TRBV12-3 or TRBV12-4 and J is TRBJ2-1; 14 bases are a match to TRBD2. CDR3 length: 20 residues. The V segment lost 4 bases and the J segment 0 bases; nucleotides outside the gene matches: 11. The CDR3 loop reads CASSSPRTSGRQASYNEQFF. The CDR3 nucleotides are TGTGCCAGCAGTTCACCCCGGACTAGCGGGAGGCAGGCCTCCTACAATGAGCAGTTCTTC.

V gene TRBV5-1 combines with J gene TRBJ1-6, with D hard to call. Germline V gene sequence: CDR1 SGHRS, CDR2 YFSETQ. Trimming took off 0 bases at V and 7 bases at J, with 8 bases between the two ends. The CDR3 contains 14 residues. Here the CDR3 reads CASSLDGSNSPLHF. CDR3 bases: TGCGCCAGCAGCTTGGACGGTTCGAATTCACCCCTCCACTTT.

The table lists this clonotype with many counts. This chain joins TRBV5-1 and TRBJ2-7; TRBD1 matches 7 bases. V shed 4 bases, J shed 1 base, and the junction held 8 bases outside the gene matches. This CDR3 spans 15 amino acids. From germline, CDR1 is SGHRS and CDR2 YFSETQ. CDR3 protein: CASSEQGPTSYEQYF. The CDR3 nucleotides read TGCGCCAGCAGCGAACAGGGGCCCACGTCCTACGAGCAGTACTTC.

Many counts were recorded for this clonotype. This chain joins TRBV6-2 or TRBV6-3 and TRBJ2-3, with TRBD2 matching 10 bases. The V segment lost 4 bases and the J segment 2 bases; nucleotides outside the gene matches: 9. CDR3 length: 17 amino acids. The germline V gene has CDR1 MNHEY and CDR2 SVGEGT. The CDR3 loop reads CASSSYLGLADTDTQYF. In nucleotides, the CDR3 is TGTGCCAGCAGTTCGTACCTAGGACTAGCGGACACAGATACGCAGTATTTT.

The chain combines TRBV4-2 with TRBJ1-1, with D tentatively TRBD1 (6 bases). V lost 1 base and J 5 bases, leaving 14 bases between the germline ends. Germline loops: CDR1 LGHNA, CDR2 YNFKEQ. The CDR3 sequence is 15 residues long. This chain's CDR3 is CASSQGGGAETEAFF. The CDR3 coding sequence is TGTGCCAGCAGCCAAGGGGGGGGCGCAGAGACTGAAGCTTTCTTT.

This clonotype came up many times. The chain uses TRBV2 and TRBJ1-2; D might be TRBD1 (6 bases). Trimming left V 6 bases short and J 4 bases short, with 9 bases between. Germline V gene sequence: CDR1 SNHLY, CDR2 FYNNEI. This CDR3 has 12 residues. The CDR3, as DNA: TGTGCCAGCAGCGTACAGGGCTATGGCTACACCTTC. Residues: CASSVQGYGYTF.

This clonotype was observed a few times. CDR3 sequence reads: CASSLVGYSYEQYF. The CDR3 nucleotides read TGTGCCAGCAGCTTGGTTGGGTACTCCTACGAGCAGTACTTC. V gene TRBV5-6 combines with J gene TRBJ2-7; no definite D call. This CDR3 has 14 residues. Deletions cut 0 bases from V and 0 bases from J, with 7 bases between. Germline CDR1 and CDR2: SGHDT and YYEEEE.

Remarks on this clonotype: Possible read error: a much larger clone is one base away. The CDR3 coding sequence is TGTGCCAGCAGTACCCGGGACAGGGGGGACTACGAGCAGTACTTC. Translation gives CASSTRDRGDYEQYF. The chain recombines TRBV27 with TRBJ2-7, with TRBD1 matching 11 bases. V trimming: 5 bases; J trimming: 3 bases; junction bases outside the gene matches: 6. CDR1 is MNHEY, CDR2 SMNVEV, per germline (reference sequence). The CDR3 sequence is 15 residues long.

This clonotype was detected many times. The chain links TRBV28 to TRBJ1-2; the D gene is possibly TRBD1 (5 bases). The germline gives CDR1 MDHEN, CDR2 SYDVKM. V lost 4 bases and J lost 3, with 12 bases in between. The CDR3 loop spans 14 amino acids. The CDR3 here is CASSSSGIYYGYTF. The CDR3 coding sequence is TGTGCCAGCAGTTCATCAGGGATATACTATGGCTACACCTTC.

This chain links TRBV7-2 with TRBJ2-1, with D possibly matching TRBD2 (6 bases). The CDR3 runs to 17 residues. The germline CDR1 and CDR2 sequences are SGHTA and FQGNSA. V shed 5 bases and J shed 0 bases, with 17 bases lying between them. This CDR3 is CASSLGAGGSSYNEQFF. The CDR3 bases are TGTGCCAGCAGCCTCGGGGCCGGGGGAAGCTCCTACAATGAGCAGTTCTTC.